This is a list of T cell receptor beta chains from one sample in a study of cytomegalovirus exposure and HLA in healthy donors. Here immunoSEQ multiplex PCR was the method, and the copy in TCRdb shows in-frame clones only, minus some. The sample consists of over 150,000 clones, approximately 80% of them appearing once. Sequenced material: PBMCs. The receptor set was obtained from a woman aged 50 to 60 in good health and CMV-seronegative. CDR3s include the opening cysteine and the closing phenylalanine or tryptophan. The D gene is left open where the match is weak. Rows may omit the clone size; those that give it use once, few, many or a size class.

J gene	D gene	V gene	clone size	CDR3 DNA	CDR3 protein
TRBJ1-2	NA	TRBV28	NA	TGTGCCAGCAGTTCGCCCAGTGGCTACACCTTC	CASSSPSGYTF
TRBJ2-7	TRBD1	TRBV6-5	NA	TGTGCCAGCAGACCGGGACAGAGCTCCTACGAGCAGTACTTC	CASRPGQSSYEQYF
TRBJ1-4	NA	TRBV28	NA	TGTGCCACCCGTCCTAATGAAAAACTGTTTTTT	CATRPNEKLFF
TRBJ2-7	NA	TRBV5-1	NA	TGCGCCAGCAGCCCAAGGGCGGGTGCAACCTCCTACGAGCAGTACTTC	CASSPRAGATSYEQYF
TRBJ2-7	TRBD1	TRBV28	NA	TGTGCCAGCAGAGACCCGGGACAGGGCTCCGAGCAGTACTTC	CASRDPGQGSEQYF
TRBJ2-3	TRBD2	TRBV4-3	NA	TGCGCCAGCAGCCGGACGTCAACACCTGGGACTAGCGGCGCAGATACGCAGTATTTT	CASSRTSTPGTSGADTQYF
TRBJ2-1	NA	TRBV4-2	once	TGTGCCAGCAGCCGCCCCCCTAAGGACTCACGCATCAATGAGCAGTTCTTC	CASSRPPKDSRINEQFF
TRBJ1-1	NA	TRBV6-5	few	TGTGCCAGCAGTTACGCGGGTTGGGGGAACACTGAAGCTTTCTTT	CASSYAGWGNTEAFF
TRBJ1-5	TRBD1	TRBV2	NA	TGTGCCAGCAGTGAAGCGCCGACAGGGTTTCATCAGCCCCAGCATTTT	CASSEAPTGFHQPQHF
TRBJ2-7	TRBD1	TRBV2	NA	TGTGCCAGCAGTGATAACAGGGGGGCTGACGAGCAGTACTTC	CASSDNRGADEQYF
TRBJ1-3	TRBD1	TRBV10-3	few	TGTGCCATGACAGGGGTTGTTGGAAACACCATATATTTT	CAMTGVVGNTIYF
TRBJ2-1	NA	TRBV28	NA	TGTGCCAGCAGTTTTGGTTCAGGGATGGGTGAGCAGTTCTTC	CASSFGSGMGEQFF
TRBJ2-7	NA	TRBV10-2	NA	TGCGCCAGCAGGAGGGGGGGACAAGGAGGATTACGGGAGCAGTACTTC	CASRRGGQGGLREQYF
TRBJ2-7	NA	TRBV27	NA	TGTGCCAGCAGTCCCCAGGTGGGAGCCTACGAGCAGTACTTC	CASSPQVGAYEQYF
TRBJ2-7	TRBD2	TRBV7-9	NA	TGTGCCAGCAGCGGGGGGGATAACGAGCAGTACTTC	CASSGGDNEQYF
TRBJ2-5	TRBD2	TRBV7-9	NA	TGTGCCAGCAGCTTCCGGGAGGGAGAGACCCAGTACTTC	CASSFREGETQYF
TRBJ2-1	TRBD1	TRBV27	NA	TGTGCCAGCAGTCACCGTCCCGGACAGGGGAGGGCCTACAATGAGCAGTTCTTC	CASSHRPGQGRAYNEQFF
TRBJ2-7	TRBD1	TRBV27	NA	TGTGCCAGCAGTCCGAGCCGGGGGGACAGGGGGCTTGACGAGCAGTACTTC	CASSPSRGDRGLDEQYF
TRBJ1-4	TRBD1	TRBV28	NA	TGTGCCAGCAGTTTAGCCGGGACAGGGTATGAAAAACTGTTTTTT	CASSLAGTGYEKLFF
TRBJ2-2	TRBD1	TRBV28	NA	TGTGCCAGCAGCAAACCGGGACAGGCAGTGGGGGAGCTGTTTTTT	CASSKPGQAVGELFF
TRBJ2-6	NA	TRBV28	NA	TGTGCCAGCACCAGATCTGGGGCCAACGTCCTGACTTTC	CASTRSGANVLTF
TRBJ1-2	NA	TRBV4-3	once	TGCGCCAGCAGCCAAGAACGCAGTAACTATGGCTACACCTTC	CASSQERSNYGYTF
TRBJ2-3	TRBD2	TRBV6-1	NA	TGTGCCAGCAGTGGCATAGCGGGAGGGTCCACAGATACGCAGTATTTT	CASSGIAGGSTDTQYF
TRBJ1-1	NA	TRBV7-2	NA	TGTGCCAGCAGCCGTGGGGGGAAGAACACTGAAGCTTTCTTT	CASSRGGKNTEAFF
TRBJ1-1	TRBD1	TRBV7-8	once	TGTGCCAGCAGCTTAGCGCTGGTCAGGGGGCGTGGCACTGAAGCTTTCTTT	CASSLALVRGRGTEAFF
TRBJ2-5	TRBD2	TRBV4-1	NA	TGCGCCAGCAGCCAAGCGGCACTAGCGGGAGGGCCGTGGGAGACCCAGTACTTC	CASSQAALAGGPWETQYF
TRBJ2-7	TRBD2	TRBV28	NA	TGTGCCAGCAGTTCCTCGGATAGCGGGAGACAAAGGTACGAGCAGTACTTC	CASSSSDSGRQRYEQYF
TRBJ2-1	NA	TRBV27	once	TGTGCCAGCAGTTTCATGAGGGCAGGTGAGCAGTTCTTC	CASSFMRAGEQFF
TRBJ1-2	TRBD1	TRBV11-2	NA	TGTGCCAGCAGCCCCAGGGGGACCCTAGCCTATGGCTACACCTTC	CASSPRGTLAYGYTF
TRBJ1-2	TRBD1	TRBV6-1	NA	TGTGCCAGTAGGGACAGGGGGCGAGTAAACTATGGCTACACCTTC	CASRDRGRVNYGYTF
TRBJ1-2	TRBD1	TRBV13	NA	TGTGCCAGCAGCTCGGCGGGGACAGGGCCCTTCTTC	CASSSAGTGPFF
TRBJ1-4	TRBD1	TRBV5-4	few	TGTGCCACTCAGACAGGGCGCGGTAATGAAAAACTGTTTTTT	CATQTGRGNEKLFF
TRBJ2-7	TRBD1	TRBV10-3	NA	TGTGCCATCAGGGGGACAGGGCCAAGCTCCTACGAGCAGTACTTC	CAIRGTGPSSYEQYF
TRBJ2-7	TRBD1	TRBV7-9	NA	TGTGCCAGCAGCTTACCGAGACAGGGGGAAAACTACGAGCAGTACTTC	CASSLPRQGENYEQYF
TRBJ1-5	NA	TRBV7-9	NA	TGTGCCAGCAGCTTTGGGCAAAACTCTCAGCCCCAGCATTTT	CASSFGQNSQPQHF
TRBJ1-2	NA	TRBV19	NA	TGTGCCAGTACCCCAGAGGGTTTCTATGGCTACACCTTC	CASTPEGFYGYTF
TRBJ1-2	NA	TRBV7-9	once	TGTGCCAGCACCGTCAGGGCGGATGGCTACACCTTC	CASTVRADGYTF
TRBJ1-1	TRBD1	TRBV6-5	NA	TGTGCCAGCAGCCTGACAGGGCGCACTGAAGCTTTCTTT	CASSLTGRTEAFF
TRBJ2-1	TRBD1	TRBV7-8	NA	TGTGCCAGCAGCTTCGACAGGGCCGACTACAATGAGCAGTTCTTC	CASSFDRADYNEQFF
TRBJ2-7	TRBD2	TRBV27	few	TGTGCCAGCAGTTCACGCGAAATACTAGCGGCCAGCTCCTACGAGCAGTACTTC	CASSSREILAASSYEQYF